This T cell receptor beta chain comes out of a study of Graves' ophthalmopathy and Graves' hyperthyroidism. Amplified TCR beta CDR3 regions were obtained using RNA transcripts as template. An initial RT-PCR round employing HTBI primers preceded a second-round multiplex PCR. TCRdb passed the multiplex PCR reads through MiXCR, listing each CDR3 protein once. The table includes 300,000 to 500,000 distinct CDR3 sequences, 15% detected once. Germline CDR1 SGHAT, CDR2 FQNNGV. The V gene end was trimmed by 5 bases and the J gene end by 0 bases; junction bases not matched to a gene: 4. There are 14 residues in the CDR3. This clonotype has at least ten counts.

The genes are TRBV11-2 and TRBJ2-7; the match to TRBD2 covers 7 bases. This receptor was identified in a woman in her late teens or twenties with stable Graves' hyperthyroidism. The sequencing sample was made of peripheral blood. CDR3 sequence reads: CASSGLAGSYEQYF. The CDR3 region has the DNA TGTGCCAGCAGCGGATTAGCGGGCTCCTACGAGCAGTACTTC.